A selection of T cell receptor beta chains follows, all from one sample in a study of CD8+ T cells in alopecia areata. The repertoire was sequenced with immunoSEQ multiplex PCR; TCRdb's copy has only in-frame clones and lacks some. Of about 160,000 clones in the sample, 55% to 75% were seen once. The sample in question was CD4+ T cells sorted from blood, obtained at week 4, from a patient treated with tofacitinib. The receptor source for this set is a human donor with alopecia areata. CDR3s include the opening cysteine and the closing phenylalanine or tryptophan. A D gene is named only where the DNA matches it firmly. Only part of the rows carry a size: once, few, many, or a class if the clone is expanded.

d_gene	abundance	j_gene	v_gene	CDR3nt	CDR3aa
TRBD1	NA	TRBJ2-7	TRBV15	TGTGCCACCAGCAGAGGACAGGGGACGGGCTACGAGCAGTACTTC	CATSRGQGTGYEQYF
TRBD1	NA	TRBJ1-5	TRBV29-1	TGCAGCGTTAAGTCAGGGGGTAATCAGCCCCAGCATTTT	CSVKSGGNQPQHF
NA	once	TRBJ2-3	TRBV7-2	TGTGCCAGCAGCTTAGGGCTAGTTTCAGATACGCAGTATTTT	CASSLGLVSDTQYF
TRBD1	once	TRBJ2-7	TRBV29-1	TGCAGCGTTACCCCGGGACAGGGCCCCGAGCAGTACTTC	CSVTPGQGPEQYF
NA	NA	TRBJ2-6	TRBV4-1	TGCGCCAGCAGCATCTCTGGGGCCAACGTCCTGACTTTC	CASSISGANVLTF
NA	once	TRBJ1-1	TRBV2	TGTGCCAGCAGTGAAGTCCCGGGGGCGATGACTGAAGCTTTCTTT	CASSEVPGAMTEAFF
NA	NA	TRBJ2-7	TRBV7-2	TGTGCCAGCAGCTTAGCAAAAGGGTGGACCTACGAGCAGTACTTC	CASSLAKGWTYEQYF
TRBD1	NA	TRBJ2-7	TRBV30	TGTGCCGGCGCGGGACGGACAGGGTCTTCCTACGAGCAGTACTTC	CAGAGRTGSSYEQYF
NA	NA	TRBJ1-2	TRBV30	TGTGCCTGCCCCAGTCGTCCGGGCGGCTACACCTTC	CACPSRPGGYTF
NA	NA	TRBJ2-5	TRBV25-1	TGTGCCAGCAGTCCCTGGGGCTCGGGGGAGACCCAGTACTTC	CASSPWGSGETQYF
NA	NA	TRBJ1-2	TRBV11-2	TGTGCCAGCAGCTGGGCAGGGGATGGCTACACCTTC	CASSWAGDGYTF
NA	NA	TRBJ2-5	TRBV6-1	TGTGCCAGCAGTGTAGACTACCAAGAGACCCAGTACTTC	CASSVDYQETQYF
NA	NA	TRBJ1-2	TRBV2	TGTGCCATCCCCAGTGGCCCTTACTATGGCTACACCTTC	CAIPSGPYYGYTF
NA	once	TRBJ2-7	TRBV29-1	TGCAGCGTTGTTTCCCCCCGGGACGGACCCTACGAGCAGTACTTC	CSVVSPRDGPYEQYF
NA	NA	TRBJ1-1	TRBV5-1	TGCGCCAGCAGCCCGGAGGGCATGAACACTGAAGCTTTCTTT	CASSPEGMNTEAFF
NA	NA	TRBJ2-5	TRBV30	TGTGCCTGGAGTGAGGGGTTCCAAGAGACCCAGTACTTC	CAWSEGFQETQYF
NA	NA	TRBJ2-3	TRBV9	TGTGCCAGCAGCGGGGTAGGCACAGATACGCAGTATTTT	CASSGVGTDTQYF
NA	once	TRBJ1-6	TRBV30	TGTGCCTGGAGTCAAGGGGCTGGTTCACCCCTCCACTTT	CAWSQGAGSPLHF
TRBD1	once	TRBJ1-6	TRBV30	TGTGCCTGGAGTAGACAGGGCCTCGATAATTCACCTCTCCACTTT	CAWSRQGLDNSPLHF
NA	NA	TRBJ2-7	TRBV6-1	TGTGCCAGCAGTGAACAGGGATCCTCCTACGAGCAGTACTTC	CASSEQGSSYEQYF
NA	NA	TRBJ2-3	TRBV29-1	TGCAGCACAAAAACAGCGGATACGCAGTATTTT	CSTKTADTQYF
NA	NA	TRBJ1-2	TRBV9	TGTGCCAGCAGCGTAGACGGCGGAGCTAACTATGGCTACACCTTC	CASSVDGGANYGYTF
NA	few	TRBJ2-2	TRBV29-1	TGCAGCGTCTCTCGTCAGGGCACCGGGGAGCTGTTTTTT	CSVSRQGTGELFF
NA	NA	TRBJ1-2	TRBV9	TGTGCCAGCAGCCGACGGGGGGAGCACTATGGCTACACCTTC	CASSRRGEHYGYTF
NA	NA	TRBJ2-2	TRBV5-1	TGCGCCAGCAGCGTCCGGGACGGCGGCGCCGGGGAGCTGTTTTTT	CASSVRDGGAGELFF
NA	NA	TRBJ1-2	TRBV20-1	TGCAGTGCTGGCGGGGCAGGCCGCCTCTTTTTC	CSAGGAGRLFF
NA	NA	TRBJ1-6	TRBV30	TGTGCCTGCCCGCCCGTCCTTGGCTCGGCCCTCCACTTT	CACPPVLGSALHF
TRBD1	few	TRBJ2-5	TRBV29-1	TGCAGCGTGAGGGTGGGACAGGGGCCGGAGACCCAGTACTTC	CSVRVGQGPETQYF
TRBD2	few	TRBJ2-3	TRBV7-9	TGTGCCAGCAGCTTAGCACTAGCGGACACAGATACGCAGTATTTT	CASSLALADTDTQYF